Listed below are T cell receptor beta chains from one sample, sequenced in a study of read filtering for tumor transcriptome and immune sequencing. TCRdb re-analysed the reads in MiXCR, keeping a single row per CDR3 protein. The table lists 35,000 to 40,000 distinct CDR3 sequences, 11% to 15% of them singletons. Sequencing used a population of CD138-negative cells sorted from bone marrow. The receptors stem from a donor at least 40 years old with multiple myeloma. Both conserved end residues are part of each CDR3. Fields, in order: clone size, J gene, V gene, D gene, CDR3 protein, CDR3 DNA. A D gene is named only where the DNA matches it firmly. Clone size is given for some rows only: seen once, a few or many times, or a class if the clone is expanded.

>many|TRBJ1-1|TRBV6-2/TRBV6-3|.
CASRDYAVNTEAFF
TGTGCCAGCAGGGACTATGCGGTGAACACTGAAGCTTTCTTT
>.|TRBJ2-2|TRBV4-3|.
CASSQDGRATGELFF
TGCGCCAGCAGCCAAGATGGACGGGCCACCGGGGAGCTGTTTTTT
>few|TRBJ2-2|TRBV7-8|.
CASSLRQMSTGELFF
TGTGCCAGCAGCTTGAGACAAATGAGCACCGGGGAGCTGTTTTTT
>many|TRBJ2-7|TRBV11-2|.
CASSLSGHLYEQYF
TGTGCCAGCAGCTTGTCGGGACACCTGTACGAGCAGTACTTC
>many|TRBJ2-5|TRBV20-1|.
CSARDRGPLETQYF
TGCAGTGCTAGAGACCGGGGGCCGTTGGAGACCCAGTACTTC
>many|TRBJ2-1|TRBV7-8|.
CASSLDIGMYNEQFF
TGTGCCAGCAGCTTAGACATAGGTATGTACAATGAGCAGTTCTTC
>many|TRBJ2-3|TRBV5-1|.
CASSLGGLSDTQYF
TGCGCCAGCAGCTTAGGGGGGTTGAGTGATACGCAGTATTTT
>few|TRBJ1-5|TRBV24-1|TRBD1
CATQGTENFSNQPQHF
TGTGCCACCCAGGGGACAGAAAACTTTAGCAATCAGCCCCAGCATTTT
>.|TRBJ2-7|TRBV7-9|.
CASSLVSDEQYF
TGTGCCAGCAGCTTAGTAAGCGACGAGCAGTACTTC
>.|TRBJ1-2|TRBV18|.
CASSPSGQGHGYTF
TGTGCCAGCTCACCTTCCGGGCAGGGCCATGGCTACACCTTC
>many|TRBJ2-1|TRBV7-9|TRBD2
CASSSQSGLAGVNEQFF
TGTGCCAGCAGCTCTCAATCGGGACTAGCGGGAGTTAATGAGCAGTTCTTC
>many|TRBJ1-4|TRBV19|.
CASAGRTNEKLFF
TGTGCCAGTGCCGGCAGAACTAATGAAAAACTGTTTTTT
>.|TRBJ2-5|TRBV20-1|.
CSARRGDKETRYF
TGCAGTGCCCGCAGGGGTGACAAAGAGACCCGGTACTTC
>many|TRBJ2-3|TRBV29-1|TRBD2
CSVVERGPTDTQYF
TGCAGCGTTGTCGAGCGGGGCCCCACAGATACGCAGTATTTT